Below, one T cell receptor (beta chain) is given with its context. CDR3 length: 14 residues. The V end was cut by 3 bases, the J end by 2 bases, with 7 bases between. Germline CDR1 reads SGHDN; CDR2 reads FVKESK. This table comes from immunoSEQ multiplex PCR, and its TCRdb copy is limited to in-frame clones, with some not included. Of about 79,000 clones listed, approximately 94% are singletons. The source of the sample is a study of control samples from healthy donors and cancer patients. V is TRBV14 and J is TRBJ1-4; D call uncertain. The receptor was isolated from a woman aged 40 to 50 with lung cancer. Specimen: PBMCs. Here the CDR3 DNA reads TGTGCCAGCAGCCATCGAGGGACTAATGAAAAACTGTTTTTT. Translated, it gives CASSHRGTNEKLFF.